This passage covers 17 T cell receptor beta chains from one sample sequenced in a study of Ad26.COV2.S vaccination and SARS-CoV-2 variants. Specified treatment: roughly 20 received Ad26.COV2.S at low or high dose, single or two shots; roughly five received placebo; per-sample allocation not given. All samples were drawn on day 63, counting from the first vaccine or placebo injection. Sequencing used immunoSEQ multiplex PCR; TCRdb keeps in-frame clones, though not all of them. The sample includes 400,000 to 500,000 clones, around 87% seen only once; the top ten take around 3.6%. The input for sequencing was peripheral blood, taken in a trial of Ad26.COV2.S vaccine versus placebo. The receptors derive from a person aged 18-65 years who received the Ad26.COV2.S COVID-19 vaccine or a placebo.

The chain is built from TRBV5-1 and TRBJ2-1, with D unresolved. The CDR3 totals 14 residues. The germline V gene has CDR1 SGHRS and CDR2 YFSETQ. Trimming took 5 bases from V and 0 from J, leaving 9 bases between them. The CDR3 region is CASRGRSSYNEQFF. For the CDR3, the DNA is TGCGCCAGCAGGGGCCGGAGCTCCTACAATGAGCAGTTCTTC.

The CDR3, as DNA: TGTGCCAGCAGTACCCCAGCGGAACCTAACTATGGCTACACCTTC. It codes for CASSTPAEPNYGYTF. This chain links TRBV28 with TRBJ1-2; no reliable D call. The CDR3 extends over 15 amino acids. The germline V gene encodes CDR1 MDHEN and CDR2 SYDVKM. V lost 5 bases to trimming and J lost 0 bases, with 13 bases between them.

The chain combines TRBV19 with TRBJ2-3; 8 bases match TRBD2. Germline V gene lookup returns CDR1 LNHDA and CDR2 SQIVND (reference sequence). This CDR3 is built from 14 residues. Losses at the gene ends were 5 bases for V and 2 bases for J; bases not matched to a gene: 3. The CDR3 bases are TGTGCCAGTAGTTCCGGACTAGCCACAGATACGCAGTATTTT. It specifies CASSSGLATDTQYF.

This clone has a single count. The V and J genes are TRBV2 and TRBJ2-7, with TRBD1 matching over 9 bases. The CDR3 has 15 amino acids. Trimming at V came to 0 bases and at J to 0 bases, leaving 0 bases not matched to a gene. CDR1 is SNHLY, CDR2 FYNNEI, per germline. The DNA of the CDR3 is TGTGCCAGCAGTGAAGCGACAGGGGGCTCCTACGAGCAGTACTTC. Its translation is CASSEATGGSYEQYF.

This clone showed up just once. CDR3 residues: CASSLYGATEAFF. Written as DNA, the CDR3 is TGTGCCAGCAGTTTGTATGGGGCCACTGAAGCTTTCTTT. The chain employs TRBV12-3 or TRBV12-4 and TRBJ1-1; TRBD1 might be the D (5 bases). V was pared by 3 bases and J by 4 bases, with 9 bases between. The CDR3 length is 13 residues.

The chain employs TRBV30 and TRBJ2-6; D call uncertain. Trimming shortened V by 4 bases and J by 0 bases, and 7 bases separated the two germline ends. This CDR3 contains 14 residues. Germline CDR1 GTSNPN, CDR2 SVGIG (reference sequence). DNA for the CDR3: TGTGCCTGGACAGAGTTCTCTGGGGCCAACGTCCTGACTTTC. Translated: CAWTEFSGANVLTF.

This chain joins TRBV2 and TRBJ1-2; 7 bases map to TRBD1. J lost 4 bases, V lost 6 bases, and 11 bases had no gene match. This CDR3 has 15 amino acids. Germline V gives CDR1 SNHLY, CDR2 FYNNEI. The CDR3 nucleotides read TGTGCCAGCAGCGAAAGCAGGGGGAGGACCTATGGCTACACCTTC. Its protein is CASSESRGRTYGYTF.

The V and J genes are TRBV12-3 or TRBV12-4 and TRBJ2-1; 8 bases are a match to TRBD2. CDR3 length equals 11 residues. V trimming: 10 bases; J trimming: 7 bases; junction bases outside the gene matches: 3. Here the CDR3 reads CATGGVNEQFF. DNA of the CDR3: TGTGCCACCGGGGGGGTTAATGAGCAGTTCTTC.

This chain uses TRBV6-5 with TRBJ1-4; 8 bases are shared with TRBD1. The trim removed 5 bases at V and 8 bases at J, leaving 7 bases unmatched. The CDR3 sequence is 14 residues long. Germline CDR1 is MNHEY and CDR2 is SVGAGI. The CDR3 DNA reads TGTGCCAGCAGTCCGGACAGGGCCAGCGAAAAACTGTTTTTT. It is translated as CASSPDRASEKLFF.

J is TRBJ2-3 and V is TRBV5-6; no reliable D call. The germline CDR1 and CDR2 sequences are SGHDT and YYEEEE. Trimming shortened V by 6 bases and J by 0 bases, and 17 bases separated the two germline ends. This CDR3 has 16 residues. CDR3 loop: CASTPGHTPSTDTQYF. The CDR3 nucleotides read TGTGCCAGCACCCCCGGTCACACTCCTAGCACAGATACGCAGTATTTT.

CDR3 residues: CASRSTSGGSYNEQFF. CDR3 nucleotides: TGTGCCAGCAGATCTACTAGCGGAGGCTCCTACAATGAGCAGTTCTTC. The J gene is TRBJ2-1, the V gene TRBV7-9; 8 bases map to TRBD2. J was trimmed by 0 bases and V by 6 bases; bases with no gene match: 7. Germline V CDR1 and CDR2: SEHNR, FQNEAQ (reference sequence). The CDR3 has 16 residues.

V and J are TRBV11-3 and TRBJ1-1; D uncertain. The CDR3 consists of 13 residues. The ends were cut back, 3 bases at V and 1 base at J, with 6 bases in the middle. Germline lookup yields CDR1 SGHNT and CDR2 YENEEA. For the CDR3, the DNA is TGTGCCAGCAGCTTTGGCAGGAACACTGAAGCTTTCTTT. Protein product: CASSFGRNTEAFF. The full variable domain, rest sourced from reference TRBV11-3 and TRBJ1-1, is EAGVVQSPRYKIIEKKQPVAFWCNPISGHNTLYWYLQNLGQGPELLIRYENEEAVDDSQLPKDRFSAERLKGVDSTLKIQPAELGDSAVYLCASSFGRNTEAFFGQGTRLTVV.

CDR3 sequence: CASSRGTGPYNEQFF. The CDR3 nucleotides are TGTGCCAGCAGCCGAGGGACAGGACCATACAATGAGCAGTTCTTC. The chain has TRBV5-8 and TRBJ2-1; 8 nucleotides align to TRBD1. Germline trimming cut 4 bases from V and 4 bases from J; bases unmatched to any gene: 7. The CDR3 extends over 15 amino acids. Germline V gives CDR1 SGHTS, CDR2 YDEGEE.

This sequence joins TRBV2 and TRBJ1-2; tentative D call: TRBD1 (5 bases). The CDR3 is 14 residues long. V dropped 3 bases and J dropped 4 bases, with 12 bases sitting between them. Germline lookup yields CDR1 SNHLY and CDR2 FYNNEI. The CDR3 is CASSEARDLYGYTF. In DNA form, the CDR3 reads TGTGCCAGCAGTGAGGCAAGGGACCTCTATGGCTACACCTTC. The variable domain in full, with the rest retrieved from reference TRBV2 and TRBJ1-2, is EPEVTQTPSHQVTQMGQEVILRCVPISNHLYFYWYRQILGQKVEFLVSFYNNEISEKSEIFDDQFSVERPDGSNFTLKIRSTKLEDSAMYFCASSEARDLYGYTFGSGTRLTVV.

The V and J genes are TRBV18 and TRBJ1-2; D remains unclear. The germline gives CDR1 KGHSH, CDR2 LQKENI. V was cut by 2 bases and J by 3 bases, with 10 bases left in between. CDR3 length: 14 residues. The CDR3 spells CASSPNARHYGYTF. CDR3 nucleotide sequence: TGTGCCAGCTCACCAAACGCCCGGCACTATGGCTACACCTTC.

This chain uses TRBV19 with TRBJ1-5; possibly TRBD1 for D (5 bases). The germline V gene has CDR1 LNHDA and CDR2 SQIVND (reference sequence). The CDR3 covers 14 residues. V shed 3 bases and J shed 6 bases, with 12 bases lying between them. The CDR3 nucleotides read TGTGCCAGTAGTATCAGGTCAGGGTTTCAGCCCCAGCATTTT. Translating gives CASSIRSGFQPQHF.

The chain links TRBV28 to TRBJ2-5; D ambiguous. The CDR3 has 11 amino acids. V was shortened by 2 bases and J by 9 bases, with 7 bases between the two germline ends. Germline loops: CDR1 MDHEN, CDR2 SYDVKM. Here the CDR3 DNA reads TGTGCCAGCAGTTTAGGGGTTCCCCAGTACTTC. It translates to CASSLGVPQYF.